These T cell receptor beta chains were read from a single sample in a study of long-term antiretroviral therapy in people with HIV. Sequencing used immunoSEQ multiplex PCR; TCRdb keeps in-frame clones, though not all of them. Counted here are 30,000 or so clones, around 79% occurring once; the ten biggest clones make up under 4%. Here the sequenced sample was unsorted PBMCs, taken 3 years after starting antiretroviral therapy. The receptor source for this set is a man aged 50 to 59 with HIV. The CDR3 runs from the conserved cysteine through the conserved F or W. A D gene is named only where the DNA matches it firmly. Expanded clones get a size class; other rows say once, few or many, or leave the size out.

TRBJ1-2	NA	TRBD1	TRBV11-1	CASSKTPGQGSYGYTF	TGTGCCAGCAGTAAGACCCCGGGACAGGGTAGCTATGGCTACACCTTC
TRBJ2-5	NA	NA	TRBV7-3	CASSSTTAETQYF	TGTGCCAGCAGCTCCACGACGGCAGAGACCCAGTACTTC
TRBJ2-7	NA	TRBD2	TRBV5-1	CASSLRGGLAGVNYEQYF	TGCGCCAGCAGCTTGAGGGGAGGACTAGCGGGAGTCAACTACGAGCAGTACTTC
TRBJ2-7	NA	TRBD1	TRBV27	CASSLEGTGESYEQYF	TGTGCCAGCAGCCTCGAAGGGACAGGGGAATCCTACGAGCAGTACTTC
TRBJ2-4	NA	TRBD1	TRBV19	CASSIPVTGAKNIQYF	TGTGCCAGTAGTATTCCCGTGACAGGGGCCAAAAACATTCAGTACTTC
TRBJ2-5	NA	NA	TRBV2	CASEFRGGQETQYF	TGTGCCAGCGAATTCAGGGGTGGCCAAGAGACCCAGTACTTC
TRBJ2-1	NA	NA	TRBV9	CASSVNEQFF	TGTGCCAGCAGCGTGAATGAGCAGTTCTTC
TRBJ2-3	NA	NA	TRBV5-1	CASSLENTDTQYF	TGCGCCAGCAGCTTGGAGAATACAGATACGCAGTATTTT
TRBJ1-6	NA	NA	TRBV9	CASSAGTALSPLHF	TGTGCCAGCAGCGCCGGGACGGCTCTTTCACCCCTCCACTTT
TRBJ2-5	NA	TRBD2	TRBV5-6	CASSILAGERETQYF	TGTGCCAGCAGCATACTAGCGGGGGAACGAGAGACCCAGTACTTC
TRBJ2-3	NA	NA	TRBV12-5	CASGWWGTDTQYF	TGTGCTAGTGGTTGGTGGGGCACAGATACGCAGTATTTT
TRBJ1-1	NA	NA	TRBV4-2	CASSQVGANTEAFF	TGTGCCAGCAGCCAAGTGGGGGCGAACACTGAAGCTTTCTTT
TRBJ1-1	NA	NA	TRBV28	CASSLAGAFIEAFF	TGTGCCAGCAGTTTGGCGGGCGCCTTCATTGAAGCTTTCTTT
TRBJ1-2	NA	NA	TRBV5-1	CASSLGRGEGYTF	TGCGCCAGCAGCTTGGGCCGTGGGGAAGGCTACACCTTC
TRBJ1-1	NA	TRBD1	TRBV18	CASSPLGTGMNTEAFF	TGTGCCAGCTCACCACTTGGGACAGGGATGAACACTGAAGCTTTCTTT
TRBJ1-5	NA	TRBD1	TRBV5-4	CASSSDRGNQPQHF	TGTGCCAGCAGCTCCGACAGGGGCAATCAGCCCCAGCATTTT
TRBJ1-2	few	NA	TRBV2	CASSEQGQDGYTF	TGTGCCAGCAGTGAACAGGGGCAGGATGGCTACACCTTC
TRBJ2-3	NA	NA	TRBV5-1	CASSLGQLSADTQYF	TGCGCCAGCAGCTTGGGACAGTTGAGCGCAGATACGCAGTATTTT
TRBJ2-7	NA	NA	TRBV25-1	CASSAWRPGQSYEQYF	TGTGCCAGCAGTGCATGGAGGCCAGGACAGTCCTACGAGCAGTACTTC
TRBJ2-3	NA	TRBD2	TRBV18	CASSPWPTSGSTDTQYF	TGTGCCAGCTCACCTTGGCCTACTAGCGGAAGCACAGATACGCAGTATTTT
TRBJ1-5	NA	NA	TRBV2	CASSPRGIRHQPQHF	TGTGCCAGCAGTCCCCGGGGGATCCGGCACCAGCCCCAGCATTTT
TRBJ2-1	NA	NA	TRBV30	CAWSPFSYNEQFF	TGTGCCTGGAGTCCATTCTCCTACAATGAGCAGTTCTTC
TRBJ1-5	NA	NA	TRBV6-4	CASSDRGGQPQHF	TGTGCCAGCAGTGACAGGGGCGGTCAGCCCCAGCATTTT
TRBJ1-1	NA	NA	TRBV2	CAMTDWGSNTEAFF	TGTGCCATGACGGATTGGGGTTCGAACACTGAAGCTTTCTTT
TRBJ2-2	once	NA	TRBV7-2	CASSLVTTQTGELFF	TGTGCCAGCAGCTTAGTGACTACTCAAACCGGGGAGCTGTTTTTT
TRBJ2-7	NA	NA	TRBV7-9	CASSLHSYEQYF	TGTGCCAGCAGCTTACACTCCTACGAGCAGTACTTC
TRBJ2-1	NA	TRBD2	TRBV19	CAVTSPYNEQFF	TGTGCCGTGACTAGCCCTTACAATGAGCAGTTCTTC
TRBJ2-7	few	TRBD2	TRBV27	CASKDWGRTSGRGEQYF	TGTGCCAGCAAGGATTGGGGACGGACTAGCGGGAGAGGAGAGCAGTACTTC
TRBJ2-7	NA	NA	TRBV9	CASSAFGGEQYF	TGTGCCAGCAGCGCTTTTGGCGGCGAGCAGTACTTC
TRBJ2-2	NA	NA	TRBV7-6	CASSPQGTGELFF	TGTGCCAGCAGCCCGCAAGGTACCGGGGAGCTGTTTTTT
TRBJ1-6	once	NA	TRBV2	CASSERQSSYNSPLHF	TGTGCCAGCAGTGAAAGACAGAGCTCCTATAATTCACCCCTCCACTTT
TRBJ2-3	NA	TRBD2	TRBV7-9	CASSLGAGTSGSTDTQYF	TGTGCCAGCAGCTTAGGAGCCGGGACTAGCGGAAGCACAGATACGCAGTATTTT
TRBJ2-2	NA	NA	TRBV9	CASSSRRGAGTGELFF	TGTGCCAGCAGCTCCAGACGGGGGGCCGGCACCGGGGAGCTGTTTTTT
TRBJ1-4	NA	NA	TRBV5-1	CASNGGEREKLFF	TGCGCCAGCAATGGAGGGGAGCGCGAAAAACTGTTTTTT
TRBJ1-2	few	TRBD1	TRBV5-4	CASSPDRVGGYTF	TGTGCCAGCAGCCCTGACAGGGTGGGTGGCTACACCTTC
TRBJ1-3	few	NA	TRBV9	CASSARREQIGNTIYF	TGTGCCAGCAGCGCCCGGAGGGAACAGATAGGAAACACCATATATTTT
TRBJ2-7	NA	TRBD2	TRBV28	CASSAPRLANSYEQYF	TGTGCCAGCAGCGCCCCCCGACTAGCGAACTCCTACGAGCAGTACTTC
TRBJ2-3	NA	NA	TRBV7-8	CASSLAHHQYF	TGTGCCAGCAGCTTAGCCCATCATCAGTATTTT
TRBJ1-5	few	NA	TRBV6-1	CASSAFSQQPQHF	TGTGCCAGCAGTGCGTTTAGCCAACAGCCCCAGCATTTT
TRBJ1-3	NA	NA	TRBV7-9	CASKGFSGNTIYF	TGTGCCAGCAAGGGGTTCTCTGGAAACACCATATATTTT
TRBJ1-2	NA	TRBD1	TRBV25-1	CASSKSGTGRNYGYTF	TGTGCCAGCAGTAAGTCCGGGACAGGGCGTAACTATGGCTACACCTTC
TRBJ2-7	NA	TRBD1	TRBV4-3	CASSQGYLQGAGEQYF	TGCGCCAGCAGCCAAGGTTACTTACAGGGGGCTGGCGAGCAGTACTTC
TRBJ1-5	NA	NA	TRBV11-2	CASSLTLESQPQHF	TGTGCCAGCAGCTTAACCCTGGAGAGTCAGCCCCAGCATTTT
TRBJ2-7	NA	NA	TRBV6-6	CASSRGRSYEQYF	TGTGCCAGCAGTAGGGGACGCTCCTACGAGCAGTACTTC
TRBJ2-2	NA	NA	TRBV30	CAWSVAGSTGELFF	TGTGCCTGGAGTGTAGCAGGGAGCACCGGGGAGCTGTTTTTT
TRBJ1-1	NA	NA	TRBV6-1	CASSEGMDTEAFF	TGTGCCAGCAGTGAGGGGATGGACACTGAAGCTTTCTTT
TRBJ1-1	NA	TRBD1	TRBV7-8	CASSSLDRFRVAFF	TGTGCCAGCAGCTCCTTGGACAGGTTCAGGGTCGCTTTCTTT
TRBJ2-3	NA	NA	TRBV19	CASSRGDTDTQYF	TGTGCCAGTAGTAGGGGGGATACAGATACGCAGTATTTT
TRBJ2-3	NA	NA	TRBV23-1	CASSHRQELSTDTQYF	TGCGCCAGCAGTCATCGACAGGAACTCAGCACAGATACGCAGTATTTT
TRBJ2-2	NA	NA	TRBV29-1	CSVARGEPFSNTGELFF	TGCAGCGTTGCTAGGGGGGAGCCATTCTCGAACACCGGGGAGCTGTTTTTT
TRBJ2-1	few	NA	TRBV27	CASSLTATLSSYNEQFF	TGTGCCAGCAGCCTGACAGCTACCTTGAGCTCCTACAATGAGCAGTTCTTC
TRBJ1-1	NA	NA	TRBV7-2	CASSFARQALNTEAFF	TGTGCCAGCAGCTTTGCCCGACAGGCTTTGAACACTGAAGCTTTCTTT
TRBJ2-7	NA	NA	TRBV15	CATSRASRFGSYEQYF	TGTGCCACCAGCAGAGCAAGTCGGTTCGGGAGTTACGAGCAGTACTTC